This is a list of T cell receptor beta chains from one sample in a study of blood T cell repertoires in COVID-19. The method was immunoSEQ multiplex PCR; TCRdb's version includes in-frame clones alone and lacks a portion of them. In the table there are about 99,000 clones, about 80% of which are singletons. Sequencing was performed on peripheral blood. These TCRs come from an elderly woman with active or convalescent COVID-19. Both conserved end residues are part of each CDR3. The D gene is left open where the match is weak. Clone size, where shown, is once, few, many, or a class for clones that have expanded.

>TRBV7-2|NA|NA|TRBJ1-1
CASSSQSHTEAFF
TGTGCCAGCAGCTCACAGTCGCACACTGAAGCTTTCTTT
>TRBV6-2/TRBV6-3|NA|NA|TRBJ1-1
CASSYNFETLNTEAFF
TGTGCCAGCAGTTACAATTTCGAGACATTGAACACTGAAGCTTTCTTT
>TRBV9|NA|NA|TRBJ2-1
CASSGLTSFLNEQFF
TGTGCCAGCAGCGGACTGACTAGTTTCCTAAATGAGCAGTTCTTC
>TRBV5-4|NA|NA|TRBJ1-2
CASSLQGLNGYTF
TGTGCCAGCAGCTTGCAGGGTCTTAATGGCTACACCTTC
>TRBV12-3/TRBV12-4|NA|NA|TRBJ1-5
CASSGASIQPQHF
TGTGCCAGCAGCGGAGCCTCTATCCAGCCCCAGCATTTT
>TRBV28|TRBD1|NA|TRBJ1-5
CASTRTGVRGNQPQHF
TGTGCCAGCACCAGGACAGGGGTCCGGGGCAATCAGCCCCAGCATTTT
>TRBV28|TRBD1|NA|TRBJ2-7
CASSLWTGGIYEQYF
TGTGCCAGCAGTTTATGGACAGGGGGCATCTACGAGCAGTACTTC
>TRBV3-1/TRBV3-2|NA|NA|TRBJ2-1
CASSQGQAEYNEQFF
TGTGCCAGCAGCCAAGGTCAAGCGGAGTACAATGAGCAGTTCTTC
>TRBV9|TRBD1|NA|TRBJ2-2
CASSQTGTGYTGELFF
TGTGCCAGCAGCCAGACCGGGACAGGGTACACCGGGGAGCTGTTTTTT
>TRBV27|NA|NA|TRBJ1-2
CASSWGVNYGYTF
TGTGCCAGCAGTTGGGGGGTTAACTATGGCTACACCTTC
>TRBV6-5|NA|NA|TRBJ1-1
CASSFGQLNTEAFF
TGTGCCAGCAGCTTCGGACAGTTGAACACTGAAGCTTTCTTT
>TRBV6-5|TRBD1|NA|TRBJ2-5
CASSYVQGARGETQYF
TGTGCCAGCAGTTACGTACAGGGGGCGCGTGGAGAGACCCAGTACTTC
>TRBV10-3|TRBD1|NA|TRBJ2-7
CAISGQGDEQYF
TGTGCCATCAGTGGACAGGGCGACGAGCAGTACTTC
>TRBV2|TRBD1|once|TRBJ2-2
CASREDRGTGELFF
TGTGCCAGCAGAGAGGACAGGGGGACCGGGGAGCTGTTTTTT
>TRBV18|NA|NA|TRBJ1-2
CASSPSSDRRYGYTF
TGTGCCAGCTCACCTAGCAGTGACCGCCGCTATGGCTACACCTTC
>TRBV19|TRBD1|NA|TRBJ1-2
CASSIQGARGNGYTF
TGTGCCAGTAGTATTCAGGGGGCGCGGGGAAATGGCTACACCTTC
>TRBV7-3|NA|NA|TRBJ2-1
CASSQTPRDNEQFF
TGTGCCAGCAGCCAGACCCCCCGGGACAATGAGCAGTTCTTC
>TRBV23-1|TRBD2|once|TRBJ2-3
CARPGGRSTTTDTQYF
TGCGCCAGGCCCGGGGGGAGGTCGACAACCACAGATACGCAGTATTTT
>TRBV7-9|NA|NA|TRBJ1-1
CASSLDMNTEAFF
TGTGCCAGCAGCTTAGACATGAACACTGAAGCTTTCTTT
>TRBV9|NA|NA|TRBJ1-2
CASSDPWGGNGYTF
TGTGCCAGCAGCGACCCATGGGGGGGCAATGGCTACACCTTC
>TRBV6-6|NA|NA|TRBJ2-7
CATWDSRLATGEQYF
TGTGCCACATGGGACAGCAGACTAGCGACGGGGGAGCAGTACTTC
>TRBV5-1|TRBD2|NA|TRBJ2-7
CASSFSPFSGGNYEQYF
TGCGCCAGCAGCTTTTCCCCTTTTAGCGGGGGGAACTACGAGCAGTACTTC
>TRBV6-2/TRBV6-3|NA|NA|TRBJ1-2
CASSHLPGLDGYTF
TGTGCCAGCAGTCATCTTCCGGGACTAGATGGCTACACCTTC
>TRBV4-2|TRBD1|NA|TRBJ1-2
CASSQDGQGYGYTF
TGTGCCAGCAGCCAAGACGGACAGGGCTATGGCTACACCTTC
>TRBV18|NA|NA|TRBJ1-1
CASSPQGQVEAFF
TGTGCCAGCTCACCCCAGGGGCAGGTTGAAGCTTTCTTT
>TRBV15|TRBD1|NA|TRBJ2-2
CATSPVDRTGTGELFF
TGTGCCACCAGCCCGGTGGACAGGACGGGAACCGGGGAGCTGTTTTTT
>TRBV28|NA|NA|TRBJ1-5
CASSLPRGSNQPQHF
TGTGCCAGCAGTTTGCCCCGGGGAAGCAATCAGCCCCAGCATTTT
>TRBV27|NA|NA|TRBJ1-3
CASKLAGTGHLGNTIYF
TGTGCCAGCAAATTAGCTGGGACGGGACATCTTGGAAACACCATATATTTT
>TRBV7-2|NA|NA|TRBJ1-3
CASSQTSSSGNTIYF
TGTGCCAGCAGTCAAACGTCCAGCTCTGGAAACACCATATATTTT
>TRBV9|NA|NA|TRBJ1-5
CASSVDSGSNQPQHF
TGTGCCAGCAGCGTAGATTCAGGTAGCAATCAGCCCCAGCATTTT
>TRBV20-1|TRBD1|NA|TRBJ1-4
CSASPPGTGAEKLFF
TGCAGTGCTAGTCCCCCGGGGACAGGGGCTGAAAAACTGTTTTTT
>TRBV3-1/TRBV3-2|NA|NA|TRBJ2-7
CASSRGPSGYEQYF
TGTGCCAGCAGCCGGGGTCCCTCGGGGTACGAGCAGTACTTC
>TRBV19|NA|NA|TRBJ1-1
CASSMVRGSVNTEAFF
TGTGCCAGTAGTATGGTCCGGGGTTCGGTAAACACTGAAGCTTTCTTT
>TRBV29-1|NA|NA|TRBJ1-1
CSARVEEAFF
TGCAGCGCCAGGGTAGAAGAAGCTTTCTTT
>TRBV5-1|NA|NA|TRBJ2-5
CASSLGTQETQYF
TGCGCCAGCAGCTTGGGCACTCAAGAGACCCAGTACTTC
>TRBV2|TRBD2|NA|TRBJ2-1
CASAGLDYNEQFF
TGTGCCAGCGCCGGACTAGACTACAATGAGCAGTTCTTC
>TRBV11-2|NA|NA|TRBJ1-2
CASSLGGSDRNYGYTF
TGTGCCAGCAGCTTAGGGGGCAGTGACAGGAACTATGGCTACACCTTC
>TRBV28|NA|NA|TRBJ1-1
CASSLSGEGRYTEAFF
TGTGCCAGCAGTTTATCCGGGGAGGGTCGGTATACTGAAGCTTTCTTT
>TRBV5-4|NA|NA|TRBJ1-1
CASSSITTVNTEAFF
TGTGCCAGCAGCTCAATAACCACAGTGAACACTGAAGCTTTCTTT
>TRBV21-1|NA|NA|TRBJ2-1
CASETSGRNEQFF
TGTGCCAGCGAAACTAGCGGGAGAAATGAGCAGTTCTTC
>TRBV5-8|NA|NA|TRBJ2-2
CASSLRLNTGELFF
TGTGCCAGCAGCTTGAGACTGAACACCGGGGAGCTGTTTTTT
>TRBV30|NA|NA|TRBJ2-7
CAWRGYSRLNEQYF
TGTGCCTGGAGGGGTTACAGTCGCCTTAACGAGCAGTACTTC
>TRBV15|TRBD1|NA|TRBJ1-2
CATSRDQGVPNYGYTF
TGTGCCACCAGCAGAGATCAGGGGGTCCCTAACTATGGCTACACCTTC
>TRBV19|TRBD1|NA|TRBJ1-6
CASSDQTGAENSPLHF
TGTGCCAGTAGTGACCAGACAGGGGCGGAAAATTCACCCCTCCACTTT
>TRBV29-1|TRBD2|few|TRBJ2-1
CSDTAGGRGEQFF
TGCAGCGACACGGCGGGGGGCAGGGGTGAGCAGTTCTTC
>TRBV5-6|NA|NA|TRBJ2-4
CASSPGSRPAKNIQYF
TGTGCCAGCAGCCCTGGGAGTCGACCAGCCAAAAACATTCAGTACTTC
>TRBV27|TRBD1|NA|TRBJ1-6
CASSSLRDRGGSPLHF
TGTGCCAGCAGTTCGCTCCGGGACAGGGGCGGTTCACCCCTCCACTTT